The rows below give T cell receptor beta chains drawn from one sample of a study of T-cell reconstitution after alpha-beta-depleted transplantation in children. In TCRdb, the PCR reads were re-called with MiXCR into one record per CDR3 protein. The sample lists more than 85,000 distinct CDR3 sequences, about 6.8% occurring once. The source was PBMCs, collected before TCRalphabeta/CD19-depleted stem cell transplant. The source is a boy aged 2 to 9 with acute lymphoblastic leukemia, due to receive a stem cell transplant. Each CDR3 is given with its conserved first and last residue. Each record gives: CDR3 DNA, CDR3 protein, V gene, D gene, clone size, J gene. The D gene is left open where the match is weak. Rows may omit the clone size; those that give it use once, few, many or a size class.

TGCGCCAGCAGCCGGACTAGCGGTAGCTCCTACAATGAGCAGTTCTTC,CASSRTSGSSYNEQFF,TRBV10-2,TRBD2,NA,TRBJ2-1
TGTGCCAGCAGGATTACAGGGTCGCCAGATACGCAGTATTTT,CASRITGSPDTQYF,TRBV12-3/TRBV12-4,NA,many,TRBJ2-3
TGCGCCAGCAGCCCCACTCCCGGGGGAGATGAAAAACTGTTTTTT,CASSPTPGGDEKLFF,TRBV5-1,NA,NA,TRBJ1-4
TGTGCCAGCAGCGTAGTAGCGAACACCGGGGAGCTGTTTTTT,CASSVVANTGELFF,TRBV9,NA,many,TRBJ2-2
TGTGCCAGCAGCCAAAGGACAGGGATCGATAATTCACCCCTCCACTTT,CASSQRTGIDNSPLHF,TRBV3-1,TRBD1,few,TRBJ1-6
TGTGCCAGCACCCAGTGGGGGGAGACCCAGTACTTC,CASTQWGETQYF,TRBV3-1,NA,NA,TRBJ2-5
TGCAGCGTTAATACCCTGACGGGGAACACTGAAGCTTTCTTT,CSVNTLTGNTEAFF,TRBV29-1,NA,NA,TRBJ1-1
TGTGCCAGCAGCTTAGGGACTAGCGCCACCGGGGAGCTGTTTTTT,CASSLGTSATGELFF,TRBV7-2,TRBD2,many,TRBJ2-2
TGCAGTGCTAGAGATGGAGGGCTAGCCAAAAACATTCAGTACTTC,CSARDGGLAKNIQYF,TRBV20-1,NA,few,TRBJ2-4
TGCGCCAGCAGCCAAGATGCAGCGGGGTGGGAGACCCAGTACTTC,CASSQDAAGWETQYF,TRBV4-1,TRBD2,NA,TRBJ2-5
TGTGCCAGCAGCTTAGACAGGGGCAATGAGCAGTTCTTC,CASSLDRGNEQFF,TRBV7-2,TRBD1,medium-sized,TRBJ2-1
TGCGCCAGCAGCTTGGGCGGGTTATCCCAAGAGACCCAGTACTTC,CASSLGGLSQETQYF,TRBV5-1,NA,few,TRBJ2-5
TGTGCCAGCAGTACCACTAGCCAGAGCACAGATACGCAGTATTTT,CASSTTSQSTDTQYF,TRBV3-1,NA,many,TRBJ2-3
TGTGCCAGCAGCCGGGTAGGGAACTATGGCTACACCTTC,CASSRVGNYGYTF,TRBV5-6,NA,few,TRBJ1-2
TGCGCCAGCAGCCCGACGGGACAGGGGCCCTACAATGAGCAGTTCTTC,CASSPTGQGPYNEQFF,TRBV5-1,TRBD1,many,TRBJ2-1
TGCGCCAGCAGCAGAAATCAAGAGACCCAGTACTTC,CASSRNQETQYF,TRBV5-1,NA,many,TRBJ2-5
TGTGCCAGCGCCGGACTAGCGGGGGGCCGCTCCTACAATGAGCAGTTCTTC,CASAGLAGGRSYNEQFF,TRBV2,TRBD2,many,TRBJ2-1
TGTGCCAGCAGCCGTGAGACGGGGGGGGCCTCAGATACGCAGTATTTT,CASSRETGGASDTQYF,TRBV5-6,TRBD2,NA,TRBJ2-3
TGTGCCAGCAGCTTGGCCAGCGGGGGGGCCCCCCCAATGACCCAGTACTTC,CASSLASGGAPPMTQYF,TRBV5-6,TRBD2,few,TRBJ2-5
TGCAGTGCTAGGAAACAGGGAGTAAACTACAATGAGCAGTTCTTC,CSARKQGVNYNEQFF,TRBV20-1,NA,NA,TRBJ2-1
TGTGCCAGCAGCGTAGATGCGGGGGGGCCCCATGAGCAGTTCTTC,CASSVDAGGPHEQFF,TRBV9,TRBD2,many,TRBJ2-1
TGTGCCAGCAGCTTATCCCCTAGCGGCCACAATGAGCAGTTCTTC,CASSLSPSGHNEQFF,TRBV7-6,TRBD2,few,TRBJ2-1
TGTGCCAGCCTGGGCGGGGGGGCCCCGTATACGCAGTATTTT,CASLGGGAPYTQYF,TRBV7-2,TRBD2,few,TRBJ2-3
TGTGCCAGCAGGGGGGGGCTAGACACAGATACGCAGTATTTT,CASRGGLDTDTQYF,TRBV2,NA,few,TRBJ2-3
TGTGCCAGCAGTGAACAACAGGGAGACACCGGGGAGCTGTTTTTT,CASSEQQGDTGELFF,TRBV6-1,NA,many,TRBJ2-2
TGCGCCAGCAGCTCCGGGACAGGGGTTATACAACTGTTTTTT,CASSSGTGVIQLFF,TRBV5-1,TRBD1,few,TRBJ1-4
TGTGCCAGTAGGGAACAGGGGGCCGCTGAAGCTTTCTTT,CASREQGAAEAFF,TRBV19,TRBD1,few,TRBJ1-1
TGTGCCAGCAGCTTAAGGCTAGCGGGGGGAAACGAGCAGTACTTC,CASSLRLAGGNEQYF,TRBV7-6,TRBD2,few,TRBJ2-7
TGCAGTGCTAGAAAGGGAGGGGTGGGGGAGCTGTTTTTT,CSARKGGVGELFF,TRBV20-1,TRBD2,few,TRBJ2-2
TGTGCTGCCGGACGAAGGAGGGATACGCAGTATTTT,CAAGRRRDTQYF,TRBV7-8,NA,few,TRBJ2-3
TGCGCCAGCAGCTGGGACGGAAGCTCTGGGGCCAACGTCCTGACTTTC,CASSWDGSSGANVLTF,TRBV5-1,NA,many,TRBJ2-6
TGTGCCAGCTCATCAAACAGGGGCAATGAGCAGTTCTTC,CASSSNRGNEQFF,TRBV18,TRBD1,NA,TRBJ2-1
TGCGCCAGCAGCGGACAAGATGGAAACACCATATATTTT,CASSGQDGNTIYF,TRBV5-1,NA,many,TRBJ1-3